This T cell receptor (beta chain) was captured in a study of PD-L1 blockade in urothelial cancer. Study as a whole: Starting in the mid-2010s, patients were given atezolizumab (1,200 mg intravenously every 3 weeks). Blood analysis occurred 3 weeks (second dose) and 6 weeks after treatment start.

V lost 0 bases, J lost 5 bases, and 10 bases stayed unmatched. CDR1 is LNHNV, CDR2 YYDKDF, per germline (reference sequence). The CDR3 has 18 amino acids. Here immunoSEQ multiplex PCR was the method, and the copy in TCRdb shows in-frame clones only, minus some. The data contain just under 30,000 clones, more than 75% of them singletons. This receptor was identified in a man between 50 and 59 years old with urothelial cancer. The source was PBMCs, collected around atezolizumab (anti-PD-L1) treatment. This chain connects TRBV15 to TRBJ1-5; 10 bases are a match to TRBD1. CDR3 DNA sequence: TGTGCCACCAGCAGAGATAAGGCGACAGGGGGCTCCTATCAGCCCCAGCATTTT. Translation gives CATSRDKATGGSYQPQHF.